Listed below are T cell receptor beta chains from one sample, sequenced in a study of cytomegalovirus exposure and HLA in healthy donors. The protocol was immunoSEQ multiplex PCR, while the TCRdb copy is restricted to in-frame clones and leaves out a portion. Counted here are 200,000 to 250,000 clones, approximately 85% occurring once; the ten biggest clones make up roughly 0.26%. The sample consisted of PBMCs. The receptors were gathered from a girl aged 2-10 years in good health and CMV-seronegative. Both conserved end residues are trimmed from each CDR3. Each record gives: clone size, J gene, V gene, CDR3 protein. Clone size appears in some rows only: once, few, many, or a class for an expanded clone.

- TRBJ2-5 TRBV2 AIGTSGPMGTQY
few TRBJ1-1 TRBV21-1 ASSKKDRGGTEAF
few TRBJ1-1 TRBV5-1 ASSLAEAGENTEAF
- TRBJ2-1 TRBV10-1 ASSIGGNEQF
- TRBJ2-5 TRBV30 AWIRPDRAETQY
- TRBJ2-4 TRBV11-2 ASSPAGSIQY
- TRBJ2-4 TRBV7-9 ASSLSPRGAGDVTQY
- TRBJ2-1 TRBV29-1 SVERMPGEKREQF
once TRBJ2-1 TRBV9 ASSLSGVGYNEQF
- TRBJ2-2 TRBV4-1 ASSQDPLANTGELF
- TRBJ2-5 TRBV7-6 ASSTLSGGARETQY
- TRBJ2-3 TRBV2 ASDSQTPTDTQY
- TRBJ2-2 TRBV4-2 ASSQKGQTNTGELF
- - TRBV30 AWRKNPLYEQY
- TRBJ1-5 TRBV19 ASSRDIGVYQPQH
- TRBJ2-6 TRBV19 ASSRDRGSSGANVLT
- TRBJ1-5 TRBV19 ASSMAGLGQPQH